Reported below is one T cell receptor beta chain. It lacks a known antigen. The sample holds no much larger clone one base away, and base qualities are not on file. These data belong to a study of blood T cell repertoires in COVID-19 (dated by TCRdb to 2020 to 2021). Context from the whole study: Samples covering the acute and convalescent phases of COVID-19 were provided by collaborators in the United States, Italy and Spain. The material from the prospective study consisted of cDNA or gDNA derived from T cells, B-cell-depleted T cells, or PBMCs. Deeply sampled blood TCRbeta repertoires from subjects exposed to, actively infected with, or recovered from COVID-19 were included in the dataset. The repertoires were made available in a free public database intended to serve as a resource for research on the immune response to SARS-CoV-2. Samples came from the ongoing ImmuneRACE study (first 160 participants) plus 1,254 subjects from 6 global collaborators. Nearly every sample came with metadata listing a de-identified subject ID, COVID-19 status, age in years and sex. Where available, HLA class I and class II types were obtained from metadata supplied by the sample provider rather than from assay-based typing. The investigation overall reported the following: How much clinical and demographic metadata was included differed by source and by participant, and the metadata was provided uncurated.

The junction shows trimming of 6 bases on V and 6 bases on J, plus 15 bases between the germline ends. Inclusive of the bounding cysteine and phenylalanine, the CDR3 is 14 residues long. CDR3 DNA is the only sequence kept; it has 42 bases, read in frame from the first base. According to the germline V gene (reference sequence), CDR1 reads LNHDA and CDR2 reads SQIVND. Collaborating institutions collected whole blood in K2EDTA tubes following their own protocols. Collaborator samples were shipped for TCRbeta analysis as frozen whole blood, isolated PBMCs, or DNA extracted from either sample type. The immunoSEQ Assay, a bias-controlled multiplex PCR, was used to amplify TCRbeta CDR3 regions from genomic DNA. The source study handled its data this way. Within the assay, amplification of reference gene primers was used to estimate how many nucleated cells each sample contained. Sequence reads were collapsed and filtered to measure the absolute abundance of every unique TCRbeta CDR3 rearrangement. For each sample, productive Simpson clonality was calculated by taking the square root of Simpson's diversity index across productive rearrangements. What TCRdb holds here is the immuneACCESS table cut down to in-frame rearrangements. Part of the clones is not present; checked against another copy, under half of the missing clones reflect an unresolved V gene, and the others are unexplained. The V and J calls and the clone size are those of that table, but D and trimming were determined from the DNA. The table for this sample lists some 70,000 clones; around 87% of them were counted only once. Clones ranked in the top ten supply roughly 7% of the sample.

This clonotype originated in a man aged 50 or older with active COVID-19. The specimen sequenced was peripheral blood. Recombination linked TRBV19 to TRBJ2-1, with TRBD1 tentatively as D gene (6 bases match). CDR3 reads: CASSGQPAGNEQFF. The DNA reads TGTGCCAGTAGCGGACAGCCGGCGGGCAATGAGCAGTTCTTC. Supplemented by the reference TRBV19 and TRBJ2-1 proteins around the CDR3, the complete variable domain is DGGITQSPKYLFRKEGQNVTLSCEQNLNHDAMYWYRQDPGQGLRLIYYSQIVNDFQKGDIAEGYSVSREKKESFPLTVTSAQKNPTAFYLCASSGQPAGNEQFFGPGTRLTVL.